This TCR beta chain was captured in a study of cytomegalovirus exposure and HLA in healthy donors. Overall study results and limits: According to an earlier analysis, most TCR beta V segments yielded productive rearrangements about 90% or about 30% of the time.

V shed 9 bases and J shed 6 bases, with 6 bases lying between them. Germline CDR1 is SNHLY and CDR2 is FYNNEI. The length of the CDR3 is 10 residues. As regards this clone: Its antigen is unknown.

Use of 60 Vbeta and 13 Jbeta primers characterized the PCR. Clones were sequenced by immunoSEQ multiplex PCR, and TCRdb holds only the in-frame ones, with some missing. The repertoire has over 130,000 clones, more than 75% of them found once; the top ten carry 1.8%. Sequencing was performed on PBMCs. The receptor was derived from a man aged 40-50 years in good health and CMV-seronegative. This sequence joins TRBV2 and TRBJ2-1; D not resolved. CDR3: CASTGNEQFF. The CDR3 DNA is TGTGCCAGTACGGGCAATGAGCAGTTCTTC.